Here is one T cell receptor (beta chain) with its context. Its recognized antigen is unknown. Base qualities are missing; no much larger clone stands one base away. This sample was included in a study of blood T cell repertoires in COVID-19 (dated by TCRdb to between 2020 and 2021). Study-wide context: The collaborator samples originated in the United States, Italy and Spain and spanned the acute and convalescent phases of COVID-19. Deeply sampled blood TCRbeta repertoires from subjects exposed to, actively infected with, or recovered from COVID-19 were included in the dataset. The repertoires were released in a freely available public database meant as a resource for research on the immune response to SARS-CoV-2. The material from the prospective study consisted of cDNA or gDNA derived from T cells, B-cell-depleted T cells, or PBMCs. Where available, HLA class I and class II types were taken from metadata supplied by the sample provider and were not determined by assay-based typing. Nearly every sample came with metadata listing a de-identified subject ID, COVID-19 status, age in years and sex. Samples were obtained from the ongoing ImmuneRACE study (first 160 participants) and from 1,254 subjects provided by 6 global collaborators. What the research found in general, with its limitations: How much clinical and demographic metadata was included differed by source and by participant, and the metadata was provided uncurated.

The CDR1 and CDR2 encoded by the germline V gene (reference sequence) are LNHDA and SQIVND. Reading from cysteine to phenylalanine, the CDR3 counts 14 amino acids. Just CDR3 DNA is preserved here, 42 bases in frame from base 1. Trimming removed 4 bases from V and 4 bases from J, leaving 10 bases between the germline ends. Collaborating institutions collected whole blood in K2EDTA tubes following their own protocols. For TCRbeta analysis, collaborators shipped samples in one of three forms: frozen whole blood, isolated PBMCs, or DNA extracted from either of those sample types. TCRbeta CDR3 regions were amplified from genomic DNA by means of the immunoSEQ Assay, a bias-controlled multiplex PCR. Under the source paper's analysis protocol: The number of nucleated cells in each sample was estimated by amplification of reference gene primers within the assay. To quantify the absolute abundance of each unique TCRbeta CDR3 rearrangement, sequence reads were collapsed and filtered. For each sample, productive Simpson clonality was calculated by taking the square root of Simpson's diversity index across productive rearrangements. The table was pulled from immuneACCESS by TCRdb, which kept in-frame rearrangements only. Such tables lose some clones; where checked, under half of the loss comes from unresolved V genes, and the rest has no known cause. The V and J calls and clone size were taken over from that table, and D and trimming were inferred from the DNA. This sample gives roughly 280,000 clones in total; roughly 88% of them show up just once. 8% to 13% of the sample goes to the ten largest clones.

The receptor's source is a woman in her sixties or seventies with acute or convalescent COVID-19. The chain was built from TRBV19 and TRBJ1-4; confidence is insufficient to name the D gene. Sample: peripheral blood. CDR3 loop: CASSRERFNEKLFF. The DNA is as follows: TGTGCCAGTAGTAGGGAGCGCTTTAATGAAAAACTGTTTTTT.